The present T cell receptor beta chain was sequenced within a study of T cell repertoires in cytomegalovirus infection. Study background: Epitope selection comprised recently identified HLA-C-restricted CMV epitopes and well-studied HLA-B-restricted CMV epitopes. Indications of both CMV infection and matching HLA type were provided by public TCR beta signatures. The study, taken as a whole, reports: Identification of carriers of CMV plus the relevant HLA was achieved through cumulative public TCR beta family frequency.

TCRdb re-derived calls from the reads in MiXCR, one entry per CDR3 protein. The top ten clones hold around 70% of a sample with roughly 70,000 distinct CDR3 sequences, approximately 22% of them seen once. Trimming stripped 3 bases from V and 7 bases from J, with 9 bases between. The CDR3 runs 12 residues. Turning to this clonotype: Its antigen is not identified.

This material consisted of CD8+ T cells from cultured PBMCs, taken from culture after CMV antigen stimulation. The origin of this receptor is a human donor in good health (CMV status not recorded). Some clones in this sample may be carry-over from other donors' samples. The gene calls are TRBV12-3 or TRBV12-4 and TRBJ1-2, with D possibly TRBD1 on 6 matching bases. The CDR3 is CASSLGGSGYTF. CDR3 DNA sequence: TGTGCCAGCAGTTTGGGGGGCAGTGGCTACACCTTC.